The 5 T cell receptor beta chains below were found in one sample sequenced in a study of T cell responses to AZD1222 COVID-19 vaccine. Method: immunoSEQ multiplex PCR; TCRdb's copy keeps in-frame clones and lacks some. The table has 100,000 to 150,000 clones, roughly 90% seen once. The material sequenced was peripheral blood, taken on day 0 of AZD1222 vaccination. The receptors come from an adult in good health.

The chain couples TRBV28 to TRBJ2-1, with D perhaps TRBD2 (6 bases). CDR1 and CDR2 from the germline V gene are MDHEN and SYDVKM. Trimming took off 2 bases at V and 5 bases at J, with 16 bases between the two ends. This CDR3 contains 16 residues. The DNA of the CDR3 is TGTGCCAGCAGTTTACGGTGGGGGGAGAACGACAATGAGCAGTTCTTC. It yields the protein CASSLRWGENDNEQFF.

V and J are TRBV18 and TRBJ1-3; a weak D match, TRBD1 (6 bases). The CDR3 has 17 residues. Germline CDR1 and CDR2: KGHSH and LQKENI. V was clipped by 2 bases and J by 4 bases, with 18 bases between them. The CDR3 region is CASSPMEDRSSGNTIYF. As DNA, the CDR3 is TGTGCCAGCTCACCAATGGAAGACAGGTCTTCCGGAAACACCATATATTTT.

The chain uses TRBV5-1 and TRBJ2-4; tentative D call: TRBD1 (6 bases). The CDR3 contains 21 residues. The germline V gene encodes CDR1 SGHRS and CDR2 YFSETQ. V was shortened by 4 bases and J by 0 bases, with 29 bases between the two germline ends. CDR3 sequence: CASSPLSVVGQTFLAKNIQYF. CDR3 DNA: TGCGCCAGCAGCCCTTTGTCGGTTGTTGGACAGACATTCCTAGCCAAAAACATTCAGTACTTC.

The chain recombines TRBV7-2 with TRBJ2-3; perhaps TRBD2 as D (6 bases). Trimming took off 4 bases at V and 1 base at J, with 12 bases between the two ends. The CDR3 loop spans 15 amino acids. The germline V gene encodes CDR1 SGHTA and CDR2 FQGNSA. CDR3 protein: CASSSPPGGTDTQYF. The CDR3 nucleotides read TGTGCCAGCAGCTCCCCTCCGGGGGGCACAGATACGCAGTATTTT.

This clone was recorded once. V and J are TRBV7-9 and TRBJ1-2, with TRBD1 as a possible D gene (6 bases). CDR3 length equals 16 residues. V lost 4 bases and J 4 bases, leaving 19 bases between the germline ends. Germline CDR1 SEHNR, CDR2 FQNEAQ (reference sequence). The CDR3 here is CASSWPSGDLGYGYTF. The CDR3 DNA reads TGTGCCAGCAGCTGGCCCTCAGGGGATTTGGGCTATGGCTACACCTTC.